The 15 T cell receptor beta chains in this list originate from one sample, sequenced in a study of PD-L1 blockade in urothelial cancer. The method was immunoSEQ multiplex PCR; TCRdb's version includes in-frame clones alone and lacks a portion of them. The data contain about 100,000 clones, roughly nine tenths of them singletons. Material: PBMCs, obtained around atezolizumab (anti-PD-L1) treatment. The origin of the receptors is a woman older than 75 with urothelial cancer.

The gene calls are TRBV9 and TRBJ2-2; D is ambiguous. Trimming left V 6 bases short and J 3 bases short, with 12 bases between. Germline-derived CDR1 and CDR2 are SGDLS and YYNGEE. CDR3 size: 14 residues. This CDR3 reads CASTVESYTGELFF. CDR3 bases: TGTGCCAGCACCGTGGAGAGTTACACCGGGGAGCTGTTTTTT.

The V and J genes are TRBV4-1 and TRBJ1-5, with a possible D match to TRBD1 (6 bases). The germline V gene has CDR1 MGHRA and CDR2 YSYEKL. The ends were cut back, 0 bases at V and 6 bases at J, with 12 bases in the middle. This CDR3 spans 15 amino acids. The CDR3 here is CASSQEGGGTQPQHF. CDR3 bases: TGCGCCAGCAGCCAAGAGGGAGGGGGGACTCAGCCCCAGCATTTT.

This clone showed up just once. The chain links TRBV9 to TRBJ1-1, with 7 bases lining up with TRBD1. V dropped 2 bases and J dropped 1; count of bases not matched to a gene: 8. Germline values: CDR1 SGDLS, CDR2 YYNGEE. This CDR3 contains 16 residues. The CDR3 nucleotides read TGTGCCAGCAGCGTCCGCGCGACAGGGAAGAACACTGAAGCTTTCTTT. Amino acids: CASSVRATGKNTEAFF.

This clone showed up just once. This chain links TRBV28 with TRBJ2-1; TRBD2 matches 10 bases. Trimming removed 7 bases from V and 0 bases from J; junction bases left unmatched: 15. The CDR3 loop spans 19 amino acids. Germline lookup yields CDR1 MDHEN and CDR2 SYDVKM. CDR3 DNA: TGTGCCAGCACCGAGAGGGGTAGCGGGAGGCCCAGCTCCTACAATGAGCAGTTCTTC. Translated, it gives CASTERGSGRPSSYNEQFF. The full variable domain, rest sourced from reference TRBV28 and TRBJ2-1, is DVKVTQSSRYLVKRTGEKVFLECVQDMDHENMFWYRQDPGLGLRLIYFSYDVKMKEKGDIPEGYSVSREKKERFSLILESASTNQTSMYLCASTERGSGRPSSYNEQFFGPGTRLTVL.

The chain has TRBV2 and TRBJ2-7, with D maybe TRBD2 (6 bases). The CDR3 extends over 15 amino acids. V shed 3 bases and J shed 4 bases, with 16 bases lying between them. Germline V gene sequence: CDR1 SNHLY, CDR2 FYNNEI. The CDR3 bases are TGTGCCAGCAGTGAGTCGGGAGTAGGTTTGTACGAGCAGTACTTC. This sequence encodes CASSESGVGLYEQYF.

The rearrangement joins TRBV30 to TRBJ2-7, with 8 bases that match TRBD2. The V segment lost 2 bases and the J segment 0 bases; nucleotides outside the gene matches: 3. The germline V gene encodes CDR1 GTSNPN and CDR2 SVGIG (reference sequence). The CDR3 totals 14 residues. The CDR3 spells CAWSRGGSSYEQYF. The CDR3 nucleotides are TGTGCCTGGAGTCGGGGGGGTTCCTCCTACGAGCAGTACTTC.

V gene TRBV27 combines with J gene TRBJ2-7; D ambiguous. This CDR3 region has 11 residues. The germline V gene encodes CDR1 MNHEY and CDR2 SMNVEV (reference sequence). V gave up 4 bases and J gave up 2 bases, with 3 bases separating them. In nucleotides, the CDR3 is TGTGCCAGCAGTTCAGCCTACGAGCAGTACTTC. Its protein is CASSSAYEQYF.

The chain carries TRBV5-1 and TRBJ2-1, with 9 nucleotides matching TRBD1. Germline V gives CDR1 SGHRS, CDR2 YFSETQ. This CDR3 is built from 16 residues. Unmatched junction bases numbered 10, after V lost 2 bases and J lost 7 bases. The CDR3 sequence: CASSFGSGQGVNEQFF. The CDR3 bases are TGCGCCAGCAGCTTTGGCTCGGGACAGGGTGTGAATGAGCAGTTCTTC.

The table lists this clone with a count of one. For the CDR3, the DNA is TGCGCCAGCAGCTTGGGACAGCACGAGCAGTACTTC. Protein product: CASSLGQHEQYF. This chain links TRBV5-1 with TRBJ2-7, with D possibly matching TRBD1 (5 bases). Germline CDR1 reads SGHRS; CDR2 reads YFSETQ. Trimming took 0 bases from V and 5 from J, leaving 6 bases between them. The CDR3 is made up of 12 amino acids.

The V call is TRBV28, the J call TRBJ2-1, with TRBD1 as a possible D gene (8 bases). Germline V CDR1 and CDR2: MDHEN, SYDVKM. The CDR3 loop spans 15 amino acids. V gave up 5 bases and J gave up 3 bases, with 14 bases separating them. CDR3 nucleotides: TGTGCCAGCAGTAGACAGGGGAGGGGCTACAATGAGCAGTTCTTC. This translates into CASSRQGRGYNEQFF. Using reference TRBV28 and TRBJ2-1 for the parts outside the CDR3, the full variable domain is DVKVTQSSRYLVKRTGEKVFLECVQDMDHENMFWYRQDPGLGLRLIYFSYDVKMKEKGDIPEGYSVSREKKERFSLILESASTNQTSMYLCASSRQGRGYNEQFFGPGTRLTVL.

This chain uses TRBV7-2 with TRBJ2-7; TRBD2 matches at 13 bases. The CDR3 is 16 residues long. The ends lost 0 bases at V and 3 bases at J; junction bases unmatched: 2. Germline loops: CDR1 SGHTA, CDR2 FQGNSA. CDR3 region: CASSLAGLAGNYEQYF. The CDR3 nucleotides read TGTGCCAGCAGCTTAGCGGGACTAGCGGGAAACTACGAGCAGTACTTC.

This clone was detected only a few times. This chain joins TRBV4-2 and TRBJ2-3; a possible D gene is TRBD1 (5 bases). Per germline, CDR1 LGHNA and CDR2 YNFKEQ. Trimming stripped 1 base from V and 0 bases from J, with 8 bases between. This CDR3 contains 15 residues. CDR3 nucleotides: TGTGCCAGCAGCCAAGGGACACCCAGCACAGATACGCAGTATTTT. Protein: CASSQGTPSTDTQYF.

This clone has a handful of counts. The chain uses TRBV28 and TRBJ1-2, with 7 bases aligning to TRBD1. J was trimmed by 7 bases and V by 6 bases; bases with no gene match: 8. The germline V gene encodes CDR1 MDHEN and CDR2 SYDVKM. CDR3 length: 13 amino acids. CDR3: CASRWTGTGGYTF. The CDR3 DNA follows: TGTGCCAGCAGGTGGACAGGAACCGGTGGCTACACCTTC.

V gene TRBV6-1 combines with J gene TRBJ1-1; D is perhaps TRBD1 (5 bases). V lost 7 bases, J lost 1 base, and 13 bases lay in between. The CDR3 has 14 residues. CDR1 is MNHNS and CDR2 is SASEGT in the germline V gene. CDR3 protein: CASNNGHGNTEAFF. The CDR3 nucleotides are TGTGCCAGCAATAACGGACACGGGAACACTGAAGCTTTCTTT.

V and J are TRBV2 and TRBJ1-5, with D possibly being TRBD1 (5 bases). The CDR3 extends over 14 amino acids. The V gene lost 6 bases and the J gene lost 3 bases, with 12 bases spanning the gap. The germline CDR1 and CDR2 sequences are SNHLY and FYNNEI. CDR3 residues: CASRTDITNQPQHF. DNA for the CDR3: TGTGCCAGCAGGACAGATATTACCAATCAGCCCCAGCATTTT. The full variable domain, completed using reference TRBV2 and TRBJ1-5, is EPEVTQTPSHQVTQMGQEVILRCVPISNHLYFYWYRQILGQKVEFLVSFYNNEISEKSEIFDDQFSVERPDGSNFTLKIRSTKLEDSAMYFCASRTDITNQPQHFGDGTRLSIL.